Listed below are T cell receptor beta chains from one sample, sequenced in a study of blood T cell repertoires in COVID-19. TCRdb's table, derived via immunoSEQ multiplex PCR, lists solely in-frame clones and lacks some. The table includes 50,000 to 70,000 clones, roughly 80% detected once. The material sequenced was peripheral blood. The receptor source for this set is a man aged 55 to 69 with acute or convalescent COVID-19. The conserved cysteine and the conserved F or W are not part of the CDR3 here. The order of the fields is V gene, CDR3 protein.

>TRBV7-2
ASSKQRDYEQY
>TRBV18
ASSRSGGALETQY
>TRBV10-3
ATWTTQETQY
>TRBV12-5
ASGFRIAGGDNEQF
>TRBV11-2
ASSLEDSPHTEAF
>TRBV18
ASSAGTGGNSPLH
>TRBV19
ARGYRQGRMGWNYGYT
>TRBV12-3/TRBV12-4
ASSLQGDSPLH
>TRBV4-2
ASSQEGVSGNTIY
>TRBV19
ASKLRAGNEQF
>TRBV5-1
ASSIGQGFGYT
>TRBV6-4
ASSAGTSGKQF
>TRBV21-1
ASSKVIGRGLPNYGYT
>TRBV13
ASSRDRISSYNEQF
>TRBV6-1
ASSERGNYGYT
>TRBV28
ASSLGQAVNEKLF
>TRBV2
ASTRQGGRTEAF
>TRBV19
ASSISEGETQY
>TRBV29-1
SVSGTSSYNEQF
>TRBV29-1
SHFRGSSYNEQF
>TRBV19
ASSLGTRSEKLF
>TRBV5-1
ASSSLPTPGTEAF
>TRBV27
AAGLGEAF
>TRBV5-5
ASSLSGQERAF
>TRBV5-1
ASSLKGVETQY
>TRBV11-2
ASSPLGRGPATNEKLF
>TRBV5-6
ASSPQGGHSYEQY
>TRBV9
ASSVLDIRTEIYNEQF
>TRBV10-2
ASSENPEFYGYT
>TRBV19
ASSMPGQGTGELF
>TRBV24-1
ATSSPGTGGHEQY
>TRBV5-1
ASSLQGATGELF
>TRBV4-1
ASSQAGGAALGNTIY
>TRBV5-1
ASSYGQGDSPLH
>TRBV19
ASSLTGGTSSGELF
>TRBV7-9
ASSFGGYNSPLH
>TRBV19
AASDTVFSGNTIY
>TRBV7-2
ASSLDRGTQY
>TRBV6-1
ASSDRIRYT
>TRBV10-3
AIKEDRSNEKLF
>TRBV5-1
ASSFGGTTYNEQF
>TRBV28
ASRGQGYTEAF
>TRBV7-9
ASSPRGQRNEKLF
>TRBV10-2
ASTQTSRYNEQF
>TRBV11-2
ASSRTSGGYNEQF
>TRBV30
AWSAQGYQPQH
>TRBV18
ASSQSKGGNEQF
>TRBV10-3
AISGWAGGNTGELF
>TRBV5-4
ASSLYRSGPTDTQY
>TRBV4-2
ASSQEPGLTRGNTIY
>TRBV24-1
ATSDLWDRASGANVLT
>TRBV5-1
ASNDRGTGELF
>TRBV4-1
ASSPLPTQGGADTQY
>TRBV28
ASSLIQVWNEQF
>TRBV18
ASSPDFLVPGELF
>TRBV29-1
SVRDYKNIQY
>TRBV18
ASSAGPNSPLH
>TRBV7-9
ASSFSGGHYEQY
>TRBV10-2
ASRSGGPYNEQF
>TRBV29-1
SVEATGVGNTIY